This entry lists 9 T cell receptor beta chains sequenced from one sample in a study of blood T cells in healthy people across ages. Next came a second PCR, run for about 7 to 12 cycles, which used a sample-barcoded 5' primer along with a J-beta primer mix. Via MiXCR, TCRdb re-called the 5' RACE reads, giving one row per CDR3 protein. The table records around 990,000 distinct CDR3 sequences, around two fifths of them present only once. Source material: blood. Receptors originate from a man younger than 35 in good health.

The V and J genes are TRBV6-2 or TRBV6-3 and TRBJ2-1; D unresolved. V lost 2 bases and J 6 bases, leaving 17 bases between the germline ends. CDR3 length: 16 amino acids. CDR1 is MNHEY, CDR2 SVGEGT, per germline. The CDR3 sequence: CASSYGAVGGLNEQFF. For the CDR3, the DNA is TGTGCCAGCAGTTACGGAGCAGTGGGCGGTCTCAATGAGCAGTTCTTC.

This chain joins TRBV6-1 and TRBJ1-2, with TRBD1 as a possible D gene (6 bases). V lost 7 bases to trimming and J lost 7 bases, with 10 bases between them. In germline, CDR1 is MNHNS, CDR2 SASEGT. The CDR3 loop spans 11 amino acids. CDR3: CASKATGGYTF. CDR3 in DNA: TGTGCCAGCAAAGCGACAGGTGGCTACACCTTC.

Notes on this clonotype: Since a much larger clone is just one base distant, this may be a read error. Since no conserved phenylalanine or tryptophan closes the CDR3, a read error is the likely cause. The rearrangement joins TRBV12-3 or TRBV12-4 to TRBJ2-1, with unresolved D. Trimming pared 5 bases from V and 7 bases from J, leaving 12 bases between. The CDR3 length is 13 residues. The CDR3 spells CASSGSALNEQFL. The CDR3 DNA is TGTGCCAGCAGTGGGTCGGCGTTAAATGAGCAGTTCTTA.

V is TRBV4-3 and J is TRBJ2-3; D is unclear. V dropped 0 bases and J dropped 1 base, with 8 bases sitting between them. CDR3 length: 15 amino acids. The germline gives CDR1 LGHNA, CDR2 YSLEER. Written as DNA, the CDR3 is TGCGCCAGCAGCCAAGATACAGACCGCACAGATACGCAGTATTTT. It translates to CASSQDTDRTDTQYF.

This clonotype was counted between two and nine times. The CDR3 spells CASSSSLTQQGGTDTQYF. The CDR3 nucleotides are TGTGCCAGCAGTTCCTCCTTGACACAGCAAGGGGGCACAGATACGCAGTATTTT. The chain combines TRBV6-5 with TRBJ2-3; D perhaps matches TRBD1 (5 bases). The V end lost 4 bases, the J end lost 1 base, and 21 bases lay between the germline ends. The CDR3 covers 18 residues. From germline, CDR1 is MNHEY and CDR2 SVGAGI.

V is TRBV21-1 and J is TRBJ1-5; TRBD1 is the table's D call and was not checked against the DNA. TRBV21-1 is shown as a pseudogene. The CDR3 is 16 residues long. The CDR3 nucleotides read TGTGCCAGCAGCCATACAGGGGTTGTCGGCAATCAGCCCCAGCATTTT. Encoded protein: CASSHTGVVGNQPQHF.

In this sample, this clonotype turned up a few times. V and J are TRBV27 and TRBJ1-2; D uncertain. Looked up from germline, CDR1 is MNHEY and CDR2 is SMNVEV (reference sequence). There are 14 residues in the CDR3. Deletions cut 3 bases from V and 4 bases from J, with 12 bases between. CDR3 DNA: TGTGCCAGCAGTTTCAACTCGGGGTTCTATGGCTACACCTTC. Translation: CASSFNSGFYGYTF.

The chain uses TRBV6-6 and TRBJ1-2; D ambiguous. This CDR3 has 13 residues. CDR1 MNHNY and CDR2 SVGAGI come from the germline V gene (reference sequence). V was pared by 6 bases and J by 3 bases, with 11 bases between. Here the CDR3 DNA reads TGTGCCAGCAGCCGACCATTTGACTATGGCTACACCTTC. The encoded protein is CASSRPFDYGYTF.

The chain joins TRBV29-1 to TRBJ2-3; D perhaps matches TRBD1 (6 bases). With 6 bases removed from V and 6 bases from J, the gap between germline ends came to 16 bases. CDR3 size: 13 residues. From germline, CDR1 is SQVTM and CDR2 ANQGSEA. CDR3 nucleotides: TGCAGCGTCCGACAGGTTCTTGGTGATACGCAGTATTTT. Encoded protein: CSVRQVLGDTQYF.